This T cell receptor (beta chain) is from a study of neurological immune-mediated disorders. The authors produced cDNA by 5'RACE using 10-nucleotide random UMIs. From 15-18 subjects, each sequencing run yielded over 170 million TCR-beta sequences. TCRdb fed the 5' RACE reads into MiXCR, producing one record per CDR3 protein. The sample has some 60,000 distinct CDR3 sequences; approximately 4% are singletons. This clonotype was seen a handful of times. A much larger clone differs from this one at a single base, so this may be a read error. The CDR3 length is 14 residues. CDR1 is SGHDT and CDR2 is YYEEEE in the germline V gene.

The chain has TRBV5-6 and TRBJ2-6; a weak D match, TRBD1 (5 bases). This TCR came from a woman aged 25 to 45 with multiple sclerosis. Source material: PBMCs. CDR3 nucleotides: TGTGCCAGCAGCTTAGGAGCTGGGGCCAAAGTCCTGACTTTC. It is translated as CASSLGAGAKVLTF.